The rows below give T cell receptor beta chains drawn from one sample of a study of neurological immune-mediated disorders. TCRdb reprocessed the 5' RACE reads via MiXCR and lists one record per CDR3 protein. Of some 86,000 distinct CDR3 sequences listed, just over 2.5% are singletons. Material for sequencing was PBMCs. These receptors all come from a woman aged 25 to 39 with multiple sclerosis. CDR3s include the opening cysteine and the closing phenylalanine or tryptophan. The order of the fields is J gene, clone size, D gene, V gene, CDR3 protein, CDR3 DNA. D genes are given only for firm matches. For some rows the clone size is stated as once, few or many, or as a class when expanded; others skip it.

J gene: TRBJ1-1; clone size: many; D gene: TRBD1; V gene: TRBV7-9; CDR3 protein: CASSEDRDVTEAFF; CDR3 DNA: TGTGCCAGCAGCGAGGACAGGGATGTCACTGAAGCTTTCTTT
J gene: TRBJ1-5; clone size: many; D gene: NA; V gene: TRBV7-2; CDR3 protein: CASSSGRYSNQPQHF; CDR3 DNA: TGTGCCAGCAGCTCGGGGAGGTATAGCAATCAGCCCCAGCATTTT
J gene: TRBJ2-1; clone size: NA; D gene: NA; V gene: TRBV29-1; CDR3 protein: CSVEENYNEQFF; CDR3 DNA: TGCAGCGTTGAAGAGAACTACAATGAGCAGTTCTTC
J gene: TRBJ2-7; clone size: many; D gene: NA; V gene: TRBV3-1; CDR3 protein: CASSPGQGTYEQYF; CDR3 DNA: TGTGCCAGCAGCCCGGGGCAGGGCACCTACGAGCAGTACTTC
J gene: TRBJ1-2; clone size: many; D gene: NA; V gene: TRBV7-8; CDR3 protein: CASSSEGLGYTF; CDR3 DNA: TGTGCCAGCAGCTCGGAGGGGCTTGGCTACACCTTC
J gene: TRBJ2-3; clone size: medium-sized; D gene: NA; V gene: TRBV7-9; CDR3 protein: CASSLDSTDTQYF; CDR3 DNA: TGTGCCAGCAGCTTAGATTCCACAGATACGCAGTATTTT
J gene: TRBJ2-1; clone size: many; D gene: NA; V gene: TRBV7-2; CDR3 protein: CASSLDLGPYNEQFF; CDR3 DNA: TGTGCCAGCAGCTTAGACCTAGGACCCTACAATGAGCAGTTCTTC
J gene: TRBJ2-7; clone size: many; D gene: TRBD1; V gene: TRBV29-1; CDR3 protein: CSVEETGAEQYF; CDR3 DNA: TGCAGCGTTGAAGAGACAGGGGCCGAGCAGTACTTC
J gene: TRBJ1-2; clone size: many; D gene: TRBD1; V gene: TRBV12-3/TRBV12-4; CDR3 protein: CASSFRGIYGYTF; CDR3 DNA: TGTGCCAGCAGTTTCAGGGGGATCTATGGCTACACCTTC
J gene: TRBJ2-4; clone size: many; D gene: NA; V gene: TRBV9; CDR3 protein: CASSVDRLGIQYF; CDR3 DNA: TGTGCCAGCAGCGTAGACAGGCTCGGCATTCAGTACTTC
J gene: TRBJ2-5; clone size: many; D gene: TRBD2; V gene: TRBV4-1; CDR3 protein: CASSQRTSGSGETQYF; CDR3 DNA: TGCGCCAGCAGCCAGCGAACTAGCGGGAGTGGCGAGACCCAGTACTTC
J gene: TRBJ2-1; clone size: many; D gene: TRBD2; V gene: TRBV5-1; CDR3 protein: CASNLAGSNEQFF; CDR3 DNA: TGCGCCAGCAACCTAGCGGGATCGAATGAGCAGTTCTTC
J gene: TRBJ1-2; clone size: many; D gene: NA; V gene: TRBV5-1; CDR3 protein: CASSPGEGYGYTF; CDR3 DNA: TGCGCCAGCAGCCCCGGGGAGGGTTATGGCTACACCTTC
J gene: TRBJ2-3; clone size: many; D gene: NA; V gene: TRBV12-3/TRBV12-4; CDR3 protein: CASSLEGLADTQYF; CDR3 DNA: TGTGCCAGCAGTTTAGAGGGTTTAGCAGATACGCAGTATTTT